What follows are 5 T cell receptor beta chains derived from one specimen sequenced in a study of Ad26.COV2.S vaccination and SARS-CoV-2 variants. This table comes from immunoSEQ multiplex PCR, and its TCRdb copy is limited to in-frame clones, with some not included. The profile shows approximately 150,000 clones, approximately 90% of them singletons. The sequences come from peripheral blood, collected after recovery from COVID-19. The source of these receptors is a human donor who had recovered from COVID-19.

This clone was observed a few times. The chain is built from TRBV27 and TRBJ2-3, with no clear D. From germline, CDR1 is MNHEY and CDR2 SMNVEV (reference sequence). The CDR3 is 13 residues long. The ends were cut back, 5 bases at V and 5 bases at J, with 11 bases in the middle. CDR3: CASSPRILDTQYF. CDR3 DNA sequence: TGTGCCAGCAGTCCCAGGATTTTAGATACGCAGTATTTT.

The CDR3 reads CASSSRTGRVTEAFF. DNA for the CDR3: TGTGCCAGCAGCTCCAGGACAGGGAGGGTCACTGAAGCTTTCTTT. The chain carries TRBV11-2 and TRBJ1-1; TRBD1 aligns across 8 bases. Germline values: CDR1 SGHAT, CDR2 FQNNGV. The CDR3 has 15 amino acids. With V trimmed by 4 bases and J by 4 bases, 8 bases remained unmatched.

The chain has TRBV28 and TRBJ2-3, with TRBD2 matching 13 bases. The germline V gene has CDR1 MDHEN and CDR2 SYDVKM. The CDR3 is made up of 15 amino acids. With V trimmed by 8 bases and J by 4 bases, 6 bases remained unmatched. The CDR3 loop is CASGTSGGAADTQYF. DNA of the CDR3: TGTGCCAGCGGCACTAGCGGGGGGGCTGCAGATACGCAGTATTTT.

In this sample, this clone turned up a few times. The chain joins TRBV30 to TRBJ1-5; D is possibly TRBD1 (5 bases). The V and J ends lost 5 bases and 6 bases respectively, with 14 bases between them. CDR1 and CDR2 from the germline V gene are GTSNPN and SVGIG (reference sequence). The CDR3 contains 13 residues. The CDR3 is CAWDGREGQPQHF. The CDR3 DNA reads TGTGCCTGGGACGGCAGGGAGGGTCAGCCCCAGCATTTT.

The rearrangement uses TRBV30 and TRBJ2-7; D may match TRBD1 or TRBD2 (6 bases each). The CDR3 runs to 15 residues. V shed 2 bases and J shed 2 bases, with 16 bases lying between them. Germline loops: CDR1 GTSNPN, CDR2 SVGIG (reference sequence). DNA for the CDR3: TGTGCCTGGAGTTCGGGGGTGGGGGCAACCTACGAGCAGTACTTC. Protein: CAWSSGVGATYEQYF.